This TCR beta chain was recovered during a study of cytomegalovirus exposure and HLA in healthy donors. The wider study: The 120 validation repertoires, a later analysis reported, used the same platform as the 666 first-cohort repertoires.

Some clones are missing from TCRdb's copy, which holds only in-frame ones; the method was immunoSEQ multiplex PCR. The repertoire holds approximately 160,000 clones, with 86% as singletons. The CDR3 is made up of 15 amino acids. The germline CDR1 and CDR2 sequences are LGHNT and FRNRAP. V was shortened by 4 bases and J by 7 bases, with 20 bases between the two germline ends. The table lists this clone with a count of one. The sequencing sample was made of PBMCs. The receptor's source is a woman aged 25 to 39 in good health and CMV-seronegative. The chain carries TRBV12-5 and TRBJ2-7; D uncertain. The CDR3 bases are TGTGCTAGTGGTTCGAGAGAGAAACCCTACGGAGAGCAGTACTTC. Its translation: CASGSREKPYGEQYF.